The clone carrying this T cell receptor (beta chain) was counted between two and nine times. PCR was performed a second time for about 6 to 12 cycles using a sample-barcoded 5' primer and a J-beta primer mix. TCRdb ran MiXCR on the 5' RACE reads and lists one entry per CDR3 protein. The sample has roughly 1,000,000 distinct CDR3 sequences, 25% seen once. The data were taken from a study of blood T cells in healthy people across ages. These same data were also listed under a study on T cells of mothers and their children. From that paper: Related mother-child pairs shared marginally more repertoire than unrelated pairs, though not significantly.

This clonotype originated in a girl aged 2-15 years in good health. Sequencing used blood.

For the CDR3, the DNA is TGTGCCAGCAGCATAATGACTAGTTCGGGAACCCAGTACTTC. It is translated as CASSIMTSSGTQYF. The chain uses TRBV3-1 and TRBJ2-5; TRBD2 is a possible D gene (6 bases). The V and J ends lost 5 bases and 8 bases respectively, with 18 bases between them. CDR3 length: 14 amino acids. Germline V lookup: CDR1 LGHDT, CDR2 YNNKEL (reference sequence).